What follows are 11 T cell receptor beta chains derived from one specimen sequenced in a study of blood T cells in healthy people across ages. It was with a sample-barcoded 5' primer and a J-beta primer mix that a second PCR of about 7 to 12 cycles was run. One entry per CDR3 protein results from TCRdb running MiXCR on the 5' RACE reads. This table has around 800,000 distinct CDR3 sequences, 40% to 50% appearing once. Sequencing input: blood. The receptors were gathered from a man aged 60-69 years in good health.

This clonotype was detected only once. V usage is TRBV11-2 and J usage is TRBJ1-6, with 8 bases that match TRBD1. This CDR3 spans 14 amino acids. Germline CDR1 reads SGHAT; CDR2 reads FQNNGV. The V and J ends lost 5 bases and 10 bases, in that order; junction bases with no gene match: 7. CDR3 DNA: TGTGCCAGCAGCCTGACAGGGGAAAGCTCACCCCTCCACTTT. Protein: CASSLTGESSPLHF.

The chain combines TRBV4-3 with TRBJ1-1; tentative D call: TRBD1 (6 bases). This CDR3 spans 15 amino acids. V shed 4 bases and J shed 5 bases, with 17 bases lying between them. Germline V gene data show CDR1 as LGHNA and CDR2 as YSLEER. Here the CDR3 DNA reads TGCGCCAGCAGCCCTATCATAGGGGGAGGGACTGAAGCTTTCTTT. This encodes CASSPIIGGGTEAFF.

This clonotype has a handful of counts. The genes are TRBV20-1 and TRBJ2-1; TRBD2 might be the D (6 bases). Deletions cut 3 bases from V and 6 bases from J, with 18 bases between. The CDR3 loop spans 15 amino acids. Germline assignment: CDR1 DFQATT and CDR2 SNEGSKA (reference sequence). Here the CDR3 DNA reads TGCAGTGCTAGTGGTCGGGGGTTTATACTCAATGAGCAGTTCTTC. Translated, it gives CSASGRGFILNEQFF.

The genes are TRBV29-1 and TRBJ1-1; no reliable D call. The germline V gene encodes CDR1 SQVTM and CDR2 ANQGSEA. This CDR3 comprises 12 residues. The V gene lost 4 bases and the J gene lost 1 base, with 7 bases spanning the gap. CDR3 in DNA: TGCAGCGTTGGATACGAGAACACTGAAGCTTTCTTT. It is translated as CSVGYENTEAFF.

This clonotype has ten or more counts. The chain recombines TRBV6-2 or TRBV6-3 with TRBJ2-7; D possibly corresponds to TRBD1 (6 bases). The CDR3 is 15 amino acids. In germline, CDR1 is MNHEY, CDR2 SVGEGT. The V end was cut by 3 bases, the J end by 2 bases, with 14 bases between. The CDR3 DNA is TGTGCCAGCAGTTATGCGTCAGGGGCGACCTACGAGCAGTACTTC. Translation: CASSYASGATYEQYF.

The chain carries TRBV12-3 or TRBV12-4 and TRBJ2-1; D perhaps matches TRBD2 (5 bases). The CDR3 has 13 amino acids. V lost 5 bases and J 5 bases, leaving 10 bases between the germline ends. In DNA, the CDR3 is TGTGCCAGCAGTCCCGGGATGGACAATGAGCAGTTCTTC. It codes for CASSPGMDNEQFF.

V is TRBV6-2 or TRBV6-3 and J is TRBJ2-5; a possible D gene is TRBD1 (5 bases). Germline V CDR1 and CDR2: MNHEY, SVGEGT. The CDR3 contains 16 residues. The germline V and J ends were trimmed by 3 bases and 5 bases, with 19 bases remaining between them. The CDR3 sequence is CASSYDLGARRETQYF. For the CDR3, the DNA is TGTGCCAGCAGTTATGATCTAGGGGCGCGAAGGGAGACCCAGTACTTC.

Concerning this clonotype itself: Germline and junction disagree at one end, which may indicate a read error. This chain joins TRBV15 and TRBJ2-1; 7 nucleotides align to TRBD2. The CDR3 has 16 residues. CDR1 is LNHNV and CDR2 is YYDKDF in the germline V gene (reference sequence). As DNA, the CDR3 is TGTGCCGCCAGCAGAGAGGCGGGGGTATCCTACAATGAGCAGTTCTTC. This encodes CAASREAGVSYNEQFF.

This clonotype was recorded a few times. The CDR3 nucleotides read TGTGCCAGCCACTCGGCCCCGGACAGGGGGCACTTGGAGACCCAGTACTTC. Amino acid sequence: CASHSAPDRGHLETQYF. The chain joins TRBV5-5 to TRBJ2-5, with TRBD1 matching over 11 bases. CDR3 size: 17 residues. The ends lost 7 bases at V and 5 bases at J; junction bases unmatched: 16. The germline gives CDR1 SGHKS, CDR2 YYEKEE (reference sequence). Combining the CDR3 with reference TRBV5-5 and TRBJ2-5 gives the whole variable domain DAGVTQSPTHLIKTRGQQVTLRCSPISGHKSVSWYQQVLGQGPQFIFQYYEKEERGRGNFPDRFSARQFPNYSSELNVNALLLGDSALYLCASHSAPDRGHLETQYFGPGTRLLVL.

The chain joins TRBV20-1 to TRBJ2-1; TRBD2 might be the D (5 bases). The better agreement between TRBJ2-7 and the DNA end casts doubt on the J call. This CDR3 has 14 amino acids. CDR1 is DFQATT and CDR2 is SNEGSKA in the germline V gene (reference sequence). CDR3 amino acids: CSASSSEGDNEQYF. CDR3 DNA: TGCAGTGCTAGCTCAAGCGAGGGAGACAATGAGCAGTACTTC.

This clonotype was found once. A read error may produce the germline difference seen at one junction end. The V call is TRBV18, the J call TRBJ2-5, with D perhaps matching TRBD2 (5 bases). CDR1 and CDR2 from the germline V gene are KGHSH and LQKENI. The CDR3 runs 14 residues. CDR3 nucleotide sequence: TGTGCCAGCACACCAGGCATTGGCGGGGAGACCCAGTACTTC. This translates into CASTPGIGGETQYF.